The 8 T cell receptor beta chains below were found in one sample sequenced in a study of cytomegalovirus exposure and HLA in healthy donors. Both 60 Vbeta primers and 13 Jbeta primers went into the PCR. TCRdb keeps only in-frame clones here, not all; method: immunoSEQ multiplex PCR. The table shows about 160,000 clones, with 75% to 90% occurring only once. The sequenced material came from PBMCs. These receptors came from a male donor in good health and CMV-seropositive.

The chain uses TRBV9 and TRBJ1-5; D might be TRBD1 (5 bases). Trimming left V 3 bases short and J 4 bases short, with 11 bases between. Germline-derived CDR1 and CDR2 are SGDLS and YYNGEE. There are 14 residues in the CDR3. The CDR3 DNA follows: TGTGCCAGCAGCGCCGACAGAGAAAATCAGCCCCAGCATTTT. Its translation: CASSADRENQPQHF.

This clone was seen once. The chain recombines TRBV18 with TRBJ1-2; perhaps TRBD1 as D (5 bases). CDR1 and CDR2 from the germline V gene are KGHSH and LQKENI. V gave up 2 bases and J gave up 8 bases, with 15 bases separating them. The CDR3 loop spans 14 amino acids. The CDR3: CASSPDGRVQGYTF. The CDR3 DNA follows: TGTGCCAGCTCACCAGACGGCAGGGTGCAGGGCTACACCTTC.

The chain employs TRBV5-1 and TRBJ1-3; unclear D gene. Germline values: CDR1 SGHRS, CDR2 YFSETQ. The CDR3 covers 16 residues. The ends were cut back, 0 bases at V and 0 bases at J, with 10 bases in the middle. The CDR3 DNA reads TGCGCCAGCAGCTTGGAAGAGGCAGTCTCTGGAAACACCATATATTTT. Translated, it gives CASSLEEAVSGNTIYF.

This clone was picked up many times. The chain uses TRBV28 and TRBJ2-2, with a tentative D call TRBD1 (5 bases). This CDR3 is 15 amino acids long. Deletions cut 3 bases from V and 6 bases from J, with 14 bases between. CDR1 and CDR2 (germline): MDHEN, SYDVKM. CDR3 DNA: TGTGCCAGCAGTTTGGAATTAGGGGTTCCCGGGGAGCTGTTTTTT. Protein product: CASSLELGVPGELFF. Full variable domain (missing parts from reference TRBV28 and TRBJ2-2): DVKVTQSSRYLVKRTGEKVFLECVQDMDHENMFWYRQDPGLGLRLIYFSYDVKMKEKGDIPEGYSVSREKKERFSLILESASTNQTSMYLCASSLELGVPGELFFGEGSRLTVL.

V is TRBV11-2 and J is TRBJ2-1, with TRBD2 matching 8 bases. The CDR3 has 15 amino acids. Germline V gene sequence: CDR1 SGHAT, CDR2 FQNNGV. Trimming cost V 0 bases and J 6 bases; bases outside gene matches: 4. The CDR3 nucleotides are TGTGCCAGCAGCTTAGAGACTAGCGTTCCCAATGAGCAGTTCTTC. Translated: CASSLETSVPNEQFF.

The rearrangement links TRBV10-2 to TRBJ2-3, with 10 bases fitting TRBD1. The CDR3 is made up of 15 amino acids. CDR1 is WSHSY and CDR2 is SAAADI in the germline V gene. V shed 4 bases and J 0 bases; nucleotides not matched to a gene: 1. DNA of the CDR3: TGCGCCAGCAGTGGACAGGGGGCAAGCACAGATACGCAGTATTTT. Its protein product is CASSGQGASTDTQYF.

This clone was recorded a few times. The rearrangement joins TRBV6-5 to TRBJ2-7, with 8 bases that match TRBD2. The CDR3 covers 14 residues. Germline values: CDR1 MNHEY, CDR2 SVGAGI. The V segment lost 6 bases and the J segment 3 bases; nucleotides outside the gene matches: 7. As DNA, the CDR3 is TGTGCCAGCAGATTAGCGGGGATCCGCTACGAGCAGTACTTC. Its translation is CASRLAGIRYEQYF.

The chain links TRBV28 to TRBJ1-4; D ambiguous. This CDR3 spans 13 amino acids. The V gene lost 6 bases and the J gene lost 7 bases, with 12 bases spanning the gap. Per germline, CDR1 MDHEN and CDR2 SYDVKM. Here the CDR3 reads CASREGGGEKLFF. The CDR3 DNA follows: TGTGCCAGCAGAGAGGGAGGAGGTGAAAAACTGTTTTTT.